This entry features one TCR beta chain sequence. Assay used: immunoSEQ multiplex PCR; TCRdb lists only in-frame clones, some missing. The sample has hundreds of thousands of clones; almost 90% are singletons. The CDR3 contains 14 residues. Germline-derived CDR1 and CDR2 are LNHDA and SQIVND (reference sequence). With V trimmed by 5 bases and J by 7 bases, 6 bases remained unmatched. The data originate from a study of blood T cell repertoires in COVID-19. Overall study context: Samples taken during acute and convalescent COVID-19 were collected in the United States, Italy and Spain.

The chain combines TRBV19 with TRBJ2-7; 12 bases line up with TRBD1. Sequencing input: peripheral blood. The TCR was taken from a woman in her thirties or forties with COVID-19, enrolled during active disease. The CDR3 bases are TGTGCCAGTAGTGGGACAGGGGGCGCGGGGGAGCAGTACTTC. Translated: CASSGTGGAGEQYF.